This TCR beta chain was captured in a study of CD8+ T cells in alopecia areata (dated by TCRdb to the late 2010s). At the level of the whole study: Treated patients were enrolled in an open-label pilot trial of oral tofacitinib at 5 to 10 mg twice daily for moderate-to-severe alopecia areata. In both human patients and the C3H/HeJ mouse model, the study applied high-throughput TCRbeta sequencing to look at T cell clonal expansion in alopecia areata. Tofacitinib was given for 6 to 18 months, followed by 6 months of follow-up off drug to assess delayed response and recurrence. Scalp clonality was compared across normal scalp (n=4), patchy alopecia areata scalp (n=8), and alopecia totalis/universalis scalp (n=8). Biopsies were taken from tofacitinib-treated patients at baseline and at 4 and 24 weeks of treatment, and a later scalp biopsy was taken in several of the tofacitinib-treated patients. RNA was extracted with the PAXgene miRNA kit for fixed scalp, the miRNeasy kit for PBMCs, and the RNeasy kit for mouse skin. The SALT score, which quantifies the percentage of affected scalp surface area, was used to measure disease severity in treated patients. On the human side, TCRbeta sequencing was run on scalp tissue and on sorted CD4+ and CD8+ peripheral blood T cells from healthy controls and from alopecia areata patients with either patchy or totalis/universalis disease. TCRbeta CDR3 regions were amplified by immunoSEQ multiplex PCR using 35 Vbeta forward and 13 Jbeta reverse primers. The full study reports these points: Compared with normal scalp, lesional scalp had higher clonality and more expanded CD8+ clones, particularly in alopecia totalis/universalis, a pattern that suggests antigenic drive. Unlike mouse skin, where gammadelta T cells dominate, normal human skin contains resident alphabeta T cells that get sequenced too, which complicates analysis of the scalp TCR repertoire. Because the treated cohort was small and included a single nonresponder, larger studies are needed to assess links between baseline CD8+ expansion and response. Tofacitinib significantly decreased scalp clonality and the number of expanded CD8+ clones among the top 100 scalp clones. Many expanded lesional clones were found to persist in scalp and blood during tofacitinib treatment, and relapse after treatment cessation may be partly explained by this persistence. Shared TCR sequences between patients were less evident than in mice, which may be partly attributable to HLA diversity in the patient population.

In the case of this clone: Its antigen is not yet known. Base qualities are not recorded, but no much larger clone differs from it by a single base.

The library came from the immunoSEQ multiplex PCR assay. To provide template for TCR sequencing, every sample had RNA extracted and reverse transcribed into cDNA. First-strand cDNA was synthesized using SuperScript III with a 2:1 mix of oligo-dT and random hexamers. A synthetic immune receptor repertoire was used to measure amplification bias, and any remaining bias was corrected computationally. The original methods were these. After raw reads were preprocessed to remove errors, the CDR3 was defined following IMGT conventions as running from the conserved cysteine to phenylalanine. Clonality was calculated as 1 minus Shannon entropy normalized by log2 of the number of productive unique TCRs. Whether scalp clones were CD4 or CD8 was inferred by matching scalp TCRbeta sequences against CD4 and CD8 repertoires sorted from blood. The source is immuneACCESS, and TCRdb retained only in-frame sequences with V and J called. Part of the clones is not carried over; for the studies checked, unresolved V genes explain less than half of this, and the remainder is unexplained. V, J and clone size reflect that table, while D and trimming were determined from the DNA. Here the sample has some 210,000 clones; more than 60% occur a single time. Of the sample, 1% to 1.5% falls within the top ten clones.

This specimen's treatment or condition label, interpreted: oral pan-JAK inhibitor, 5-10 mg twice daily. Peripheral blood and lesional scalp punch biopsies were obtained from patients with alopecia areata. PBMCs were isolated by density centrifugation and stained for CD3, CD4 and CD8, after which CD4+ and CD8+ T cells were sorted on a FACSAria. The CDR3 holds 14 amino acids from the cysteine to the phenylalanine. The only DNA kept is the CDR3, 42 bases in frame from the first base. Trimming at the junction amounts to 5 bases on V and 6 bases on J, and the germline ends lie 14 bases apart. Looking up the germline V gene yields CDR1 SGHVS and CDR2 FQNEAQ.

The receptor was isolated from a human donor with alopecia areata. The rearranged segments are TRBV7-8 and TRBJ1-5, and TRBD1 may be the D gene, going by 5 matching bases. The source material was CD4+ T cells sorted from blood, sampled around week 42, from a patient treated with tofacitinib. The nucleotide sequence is TGTGCCAGCAGCCCGGGGGGAGGGTTTCAGCCCCAGCATTTT. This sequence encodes CASSPGGGFQPQHF.